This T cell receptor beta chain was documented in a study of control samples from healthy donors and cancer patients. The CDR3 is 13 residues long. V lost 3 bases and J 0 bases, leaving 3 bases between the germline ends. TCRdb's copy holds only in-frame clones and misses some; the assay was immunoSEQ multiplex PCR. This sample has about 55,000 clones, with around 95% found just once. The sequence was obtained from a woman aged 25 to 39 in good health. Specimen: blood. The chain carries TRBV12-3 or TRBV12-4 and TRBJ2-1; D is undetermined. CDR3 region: CASSFGSYNEQFF. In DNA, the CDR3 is TGTGCCAGCAGTTTTGGCTCCTACAATGAGCAGTTCTTC.